These 31 T cell receptor beta chains were sequenced from one sample in a study of Ad26.COV2.S vaccination and SARS-CoV-2 variants (dated by TCRdb to the early 2020s). Library creation used the immunoSEQ multiplex PCR assay. TCRdb took over this immuneACCESS table, retaining in-frame rearrangements with V and J assigned. Such tables are incomplete; in checked studies, under half of the missing clones stem from an unresolved V gene, and the remainder is unexplained. This sample is represented by fewer than 800,000 clones; roughly nine tenths of them were singletons. The ten biggest clones cover approximately 1.5% of the sample. The treatment or condition label, read with the paper, signifies: around 19 received Ad26.COV2.S at low or high dose, single or two shots; roughly 5 received placebo; per-sample allocation not given. Repertoires of vaccine and placebo recipients were sequenced from samples collected on day 63 after the first injection.

Here the sequenced sample was peripheral blood, taken in a trial of Ad26.COV2.S vaccine versus placebo. All receptors come from a person between 18 and 65 years old who received the Ad26.COV2.S COVID-19 vaccine or a placebo.

This chain uses TRBV4-1 with TRBJ1-2; unclear D gene. This CDR3 has 15 amino acids. The germline V gene encodes CDR1 MGHRA and CDR2 YSYEKL. The V end was cut by 1 base, the J end by 1 base, with 10 bases between. The CDR3 DNA reads as TGCGCCAGCAGCCAAGGGATTGGGGATAACTATGGCTACACCTTC. Protein: CASSQGIGDNYGYTF.

The V gene is TRBV5-1, the J gene TRBJ2-5, with 8 bases matching TRBD2. J gave up 3 bases and V 4 bases, and 2 bases lay outside the gene matches. Germline V gives CDR1 SGHRS, CDR2 YFSETQ. CDR3 length: 13 amino acids. The CDR3, as DNA: TGCGCCAGCAGCGCAGCGGGGGAAGAGACCCAGTACTTC. Amino acid sequence: CASSAAGEETQYF.

The gene calls are TRBV5-1 and TRBJ2-7, with 7 bases fitting TRBD1. V lost 0 bases to trimming and J lost 3 bases; unmatched junction nucleotides: 6. The CDR3 length is 15 residues. Germline assignment: CDR1 SGHRS and CDR2 YFSETQ. As DNA, the CDR3 is TGCGCCAGCAGCTTGGGCCCGGGGACAGACTACGAGCAGTACTTC. Translation gives CASSLGPGTDYEQYF.

This chain joins TRBV7-2 and TRBJ2-4, with 9 positions matching TRBD2. Germline lookup yields CDR1 SGHTA and CDR2 FQGNSA. The V segment lost 7 bases and the J segment 0 bases; nucleotides outside the gene matches: 13. This CDR3 region has 18 residues. The CDR3 DNA follows: TGTGCCAGCACCACAGCGGGAGGTTCCCCTTTAGCCAAAAACATTCAGTACTTC. Amino acid sequence: CASTTAGGSPLAKNIQYF.

About this clone itself: This CDR3 is also generated by other DNA sequences in the sample. The rearrangement uses TRBV18 and TRBJ2-2; 7 bases agree with TRBD1. Trimming removed 3 bases from V and 0 bases from J; junction bases left unmatched: 1. The CDR3 covers 15 residues. Germline values: CDR1 KGHSH, CDR2 LQKENI. CDR3: CASSPQGANTGELFF. The CDR3 coding sequence is TGTGCCAGCTCACCGCAGGGGGCGAACACCGGGGAGCTGTTTTTT.

The chain recombines TRBV6-1 with TRBJ2-7; tentatively, D is TRBD1 (6 bases). Trimming pared 2 bases from V and 4 bases from J, leaving 15 bases between. CDR1 and CDR2 from the germline V gene are MNHNS and SASEGT. The CDR3 loop spans 15 amino acids. CDR3 loop: CASSEISQGFYEQYF. The CDR3 DNA reads as TGTGCCAGCAGTGAAATATCCCAGGGGTTTTACGAGCAGTACTTC.

This sequence joins TRBV11-2 and TRBJ1-1; tentatively, D is TRBD1 (6 bases). Germline lookup yields CDR1 SGHAT and CDR2 FQNNGV. With 0 bases removed from V and 1 base from J, the gap between germline ends came to 9 bases. This CDR3 is 15 amino acids long. The CDR3 nucleotides read TGTGCCAGCAGCTTAGACGGAGGGGGGAACACTGAAGCTTTCTTT. Protein: CASSLDGGGNTEAFF.

The chain couples TRBV19 to TRBJ1-2; 7 positions agree with TRBD1. Germline V lookup: CDR1 LNHDA, CDR2 SQIVND (reference sequence). After removal of 4 bases from V and 8 bases from J, the junction contained 10 bases not matched to a gene. There are 14 residues in the CDR3. CDR3 region: CASSTTTGRGGYTF. Here the CDR3 DNA reads TGTGCCAGTAGTACGACGACAGGGCGAGGAGGCTACACCTTC.

V and J are TRBV6-5 and TRBJ1-6; 8 bases are shared with TRBD1. The germline CDR1 and CDR2 sequences are MNHEY and SVGAGI. The CDR3 length is 14 residues. J lost 6 bases, V lost 6 bases, and 4 bases had no gene match. The CDR3 coding sequence is TGTGCCAGCAGATGGGGACAGGTTAATTCACCCCTCCACTTT. This codes for CASRWGQVNSPLHF.

The V call is TRBV11-3, the J call TRBJ2-1, with D possibly matching TRBD1 (5 bases). V was pared by 1 base and J by 2 bases, with 9 bases between. The germline V gene has CDR1 SGHNT and CDR2 YENEEA. The CDR3 is 15 residues long. The CDR3 sequence: CASSLGQGTYNEQFF. The CDR3 DNA is TGTGCCAGCAGCTTAGGGCAGGGAACCTACAATGAGCAGTTCTTC.

This clone was picked up one time. The same CDR3 also results from other DNA sequences found in this sample. J is TRBJ2-5 and V is TRBV6-2 or TRBV6-3; D unclear. Germline V gives CDR1 MNHEY, CDR2 SVGEGT. The CDR3 spans 11 residues. V was pared by 1 base and J by 5 bases, with 2 bases between. CDR3 residues: CASSYFETQYF. As DNA, the CDR3 is TGTGCCAGCAGTTACTTTGAGACCCAGTACTTC.

The J gene is TRBJ2-1, the V gene TRBV21-1; the DNA was not used to check the table's D call, TRBD2. TRBV21-1 represents a pseudogene. The CDR3 sequence is 15 residues long. Here the CDR3 DNA reads TGTGCCAGCAGCAAGACAGTAGGCGGGATACCCCCGAAGTTCTTC. Protein product: CASSKTVGGIPPKFF.

This clone showed up just once. This chain uses TRBV30 with TRBJ1-5; D remains ambiguous. Trimming removed 3 bases from V and 5 bases from J, with 8 bases in between. Germline assignment: CDR1 GTSNPN and CDR2 SVGIG (reference sequence). The CDR3 extends over 12 amino acids. The CDR3 loop reads CAWSPDDQPQHF. The CDR3 region has the DNA TGTGCCTGGAGCCCGGACGATCAGCCCCAGCATTTT.

The chain is built from TRBV7-2 and TRBJ2-7; the match to TRBD2 covers 9 bases. Trimming at V came to 2 bases and at J to 2 bases, leaving 10 bases not matched to a gene. The CDR3 contains 17 residues. The germline CDR1 and CDR2 sequences are SGHTA and FQGNSA. The CDR3 bases are TGTGCCAGCAGCTTACAACTAGCGGGCCGGCGGCCCTACGAGCAGTACTTC. Amino acids: CASSLQLAGRRPYEQYF. The full variable domain, rest sourced from reference TRBV7-2 and TRBJ2-7, is GAGVSQSPSNKVTEKGKDVELRCDPISGHTALYWYRQSLGQGLEFLIYFQGNSAPDKSGLPSDRFSAERTGGSVSTLTIQRTQQEDSAVYLCASSLQLAGRRPYEQYFGPGTRLTVT.

The gene calls are TRBV11-2 and TRBJ2-1, with unresolved D. The V end lost 5 bases, the J end lost 2 bases, and 16 bases lay between the germline ends. The CDR3 runs 16 residues. Germline values: CDR1 SGHAT, CDR2 FQNNGV. CDR3 in amino acids: CASSPVARVPYNEQFF. DNA for the CDR3: TGTGCCAGCAGCCCAGTGGCCCGGGTTCCCTACAATGAGCAGTTCTTC.

This clone was seen a handful of times. The V and J genes are TRBV30 and TRBJ1-2; no clear D. V was cut by 2 bases and J by 7 bases, with 8 bases left in between. Germline values: CDR1 GTSNPN, CDR2 SVGIG (reference sequence). The CDR3 consists of 11 residues. CDR3 DNA: TGTGCCTGGAGTCTGAATCGTGGCTACACCTTC. This encodes CAWSLNRGYTF.

This chain uses TRBV30 with TRBJ1-2, with a tentative D call TRBD1 (6 bases). Germline V gene sequence: CDR1 GTSNPN, CDR2 SVGIG (reference sequence). Deletions cut 2 bases from V and 4 bases from J, with 11 bases between. The CDR3 runs to 13 residues. The CDR3 is CAWSPRGFYGYTF. Here the CDR3 DNA reads TGTGCCTGGAGTCCCAGGGGATTCTATGGCTACACCTTC.

The chain links TRBV24-1 to TRBJ2-2; D is unclear. Germline-derived CDR1 and CDR2 are KGHDR and SFDVKD. V was trimmed by 3 bases and J by 4 bases, leaving 11 bases between them. CDR3 size: 15 residues. CDR3 sequence reads: CATSDPSSSTGELFF. For the CDR3, the DNA is TGTGCCACCAGTGATCCCTCTAGTTCCACCGGGGAGCTGTTTTTT.

The J gene is TRBJ1-2, the V gene TRBV10-3; the D is unclear. The CDR3 extends over 17 amino acids. Germline CDR1 and CDR2: ENHRY and SYGVKD. Trimming left V 0 bases short and J 7 bases short, with 21 bases between. CDR3 bases: TGTGCCATCAGTGAGTCGATCCCCACATGGGTTAGAGTTGGCTACACCTTC. Translating it yields CAISESIPTWVRVGYTF.

This rearrangement joins TRBV3-1 (or the pseudogene TRBV3-2) to TRBJ2-4; TRBD1 agrees at 9 bases. Germline trimming cut 3 bases from V and 0 bases from J; bases unmatched to any gene: 3. This CDR3 has 16 residues. The V gene's germline CDR1 is LGHDT and CDR2 YNNKEL (reference sequence). CDR3 amino acids: CASSQTGGLAKNIQYF. The CDR3, as DNA: TGTGCCAGCAGCCAGACAGGGGGATTAGCCAAAAACATTCAGTACTTC.

The chain employs TRBV27 and TRBJ2-2; 11 nucleotides agree with TRBD2. The CDR3 sequence is 16 residues long. Germline loops: CDR1 MNHEY, CDR2 SMNVEV (reference sequence). The V and J ends lost 2 bases and 3 bases, in that order; junction bases with no gene match: 2. The CDR3 here is CASSLGTSGHTGELFF. The CDR3 bases are TGTGCCAGCAGTTTAGGGACTAGCGGACACACCGGGGAGCTGTTTTTT.

The chain has TRBV21-1 and TRBJ2-5; the table assigns TRBD2, which was not confirmed against the DNA. TRBV21-1 is annotated as a pseudogene. The CDR3 extends over 16 amino acids. The CDR3 spells CASSKVRLAGKETQYF. Here the CDR3 DNA reads TGTGCCAGCAGCAAAGTCAGACTAGCGGGAAAAGAGACCCAGTACTTC.

This chain uses TRBV11-2 with TRBJ1-2; a possible D gene is TRBD1 (5 bases). The ends were cut back, 0 bases at V and 0 bases at J, with 17 bases in the middle. The CDR3 runs 18 residues. CDR1 is SGHAT and CDR2 is FQNNGV in the germline V gene. The CDR3 DNA sequence: TGTGCCAGCAGCTTAGATCCACCGGGGCGCGGCGCTAACTATGGCTACACCTTC. Protein: CASSLDPPGRGANYGYTF.

This chain links TRBV3-1 (or the pseudogene TRBV3-2) with TRBJ2-3; D perhaps matches TRBD1 (6 bases). This CDR3 contains 15 residues. Per the germline V gene, CDR1 is LGHDT and CDR2 is YNNKEL (reference sequence). Trimming took 1 base from V and 1 from J, leaving 9 bases between them. The DNA of the CDR3 is TGTGCCAGCAGCCAAGTTAGACAGGGCACAGATACGCAGTATTTT. It translates to CASSQVRQGTDTQYF.

This chain links TRBV9 with TRBJ1-1; D is undetermined. V was pared by 5 bases and J by 0 bases, with 14 bases between. CDR1 is SGDLS, CDR2 YYNGEE, per germline. The CDR3 runs 15 residues. The CDR3 coding sequence is TGTGCCAGCAGTGCTATACAACGTATGAACACTGAAGCTTTCTTT. It is translated as CASSAIQRMNTEAFF.

The genes are TRBV7-2 and TRBJ2-7, with a tentative D call TRBD2 (5 bases). This CDR3 region has 14 residues. Germline CDR1 is SGHTA and CDR2 is FQGNSA. V lost 5 bases and J 0 bases, leaving 11 bases between the germline ends. The CDR3: CASSPGLLSYEQYF. The CDR3 nucleotides are TGTGCCAGCAGCCCCGGACTTCTCTCCTACGAGCAGTACTTC.

The chain links TRBV9 to TRBJ2-1; either TRBD1 or TRBD2 may supply D (7 bases each). This CDR3 has 17 residues. Germline CDR1 is SGDLS and CDR2 is YYNGEE. Trimming removed 3 bases from V and 7 bases from J, with 23 bases in between. The CDR3 DNA reads TGTGCCAGCAGCGGTAGTCTCGGGGAGGGGGCGCGAAATGAGCAGTTCTTC. Translation: CASSGSLGEGARNEQFF.

This clone was recorded many times. V and J are TRBV6-5 and TRBJ1-4; D unresolved. Germline lookup yields CDR1 MNHEY and CDR2 SVGAGI. The CDR3 covers 13 residues. Trimming shortened V by 6 bases and J by 7 bases, and 12 bases separated the two germline ends. The CDR3: CASSGKGVEKLFF. As DNA, the CDR3 is TGTGCCAGCAGCGGAAAAGGAGTTGAAAAACTGTTTTTT.

This clone was detected only once. The V and J genes are TRBV18 and TRBJ1-5, with D possibly TRBD1 on 5 matching bases. This CDR3 is 14 amino acids long. Germline assignment: CDR1 KGHSH and CDR2 LQKENI. Deletions cut 4 bases from V and 8 bases from J, with 15 bases between. The CDR3 nucleotides are TGTGCCAGCTCACGGGGGACTGCTACGGAGCCCCAGCATTTT. This sequence encodes CASSRGTATEPQHF.

As regards this clone: Germline is not matched at one junction end, which may reflect a read error. This chain connects TRBV6-5 to TRBJ2-2, with D uncertain. The CDR3 has 12 amino acids. Germline V gene sequence: CDR1 MNHEY, CDR2 SVGAGI. CDR3 protein: CASRYWTGELFF. CDR3 DNA: TGTGCCAGCCGTTATTGGACCGGGGAGCTGTTTTTT.

The chain joins TRBV5-5 to TRBJ1-1, with no clear D. CDR1 is SGHKS and CDR2 is YYEKEE in the germline V gene (reference sequence). This CDR3 region has 14 residues. V lost 4 bases to trimming and J lost 4 bases, with 14 bases between them. The CDR3 region is CASSLMPEGTEAFF. In DNA form, the CDR3 reads TGTGCCAGCAGCCTCATGCCCGAGGGCACTGAAGCTTTCTTT.